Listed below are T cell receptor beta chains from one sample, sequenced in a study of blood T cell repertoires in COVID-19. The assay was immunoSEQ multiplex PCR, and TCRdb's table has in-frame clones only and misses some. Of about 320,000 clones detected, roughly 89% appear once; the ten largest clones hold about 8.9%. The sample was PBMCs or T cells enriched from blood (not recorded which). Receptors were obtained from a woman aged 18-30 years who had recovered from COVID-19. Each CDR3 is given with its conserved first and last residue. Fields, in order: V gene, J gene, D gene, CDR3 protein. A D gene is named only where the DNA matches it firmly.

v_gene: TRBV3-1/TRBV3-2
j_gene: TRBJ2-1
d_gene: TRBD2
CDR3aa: CASSISGGIGEQFF

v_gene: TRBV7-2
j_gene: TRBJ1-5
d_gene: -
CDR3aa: CASSLRERDGNQPQHF

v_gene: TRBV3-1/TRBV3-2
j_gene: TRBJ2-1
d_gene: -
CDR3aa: CASSQAQGWGRLSYNEQFF

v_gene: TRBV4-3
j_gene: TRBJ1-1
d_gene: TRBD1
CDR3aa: CASSPGQGVEAFF

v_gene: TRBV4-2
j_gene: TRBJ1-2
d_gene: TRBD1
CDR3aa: CASTRGGRDYGYTF

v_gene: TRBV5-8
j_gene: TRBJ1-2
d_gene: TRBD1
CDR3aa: CASSFRTGPYGYTF

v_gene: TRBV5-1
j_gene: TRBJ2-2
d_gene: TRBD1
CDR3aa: CASSPGGSNTGELFF

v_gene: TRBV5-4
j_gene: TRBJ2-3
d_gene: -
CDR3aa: CASSSPYGGGGDTQYF

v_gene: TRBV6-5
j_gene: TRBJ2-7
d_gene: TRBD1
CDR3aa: CASSTGAAYEQYF

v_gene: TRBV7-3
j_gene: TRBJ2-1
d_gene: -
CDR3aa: CASSLTGLGDNEQFF

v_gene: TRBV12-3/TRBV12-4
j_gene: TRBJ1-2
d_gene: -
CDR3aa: CASSSGLGYTF

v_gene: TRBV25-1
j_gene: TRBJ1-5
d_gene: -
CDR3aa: CASSDSVEPQHF

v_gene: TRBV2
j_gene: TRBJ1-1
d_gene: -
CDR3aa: CASSPGLSGTEAFF

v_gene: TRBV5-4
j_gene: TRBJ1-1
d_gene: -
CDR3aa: CASSSPVIGEKMNTEAFF

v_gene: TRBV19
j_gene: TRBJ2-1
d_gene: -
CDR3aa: CASALDWNYNEQFF

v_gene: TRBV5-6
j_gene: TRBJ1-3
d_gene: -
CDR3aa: CASSSEVRQAPGNTIYF

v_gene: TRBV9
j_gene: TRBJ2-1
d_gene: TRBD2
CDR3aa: CASSRLAGLNEQFF

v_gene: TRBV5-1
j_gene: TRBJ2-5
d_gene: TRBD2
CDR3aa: CASSLIRAGGLQETQYF

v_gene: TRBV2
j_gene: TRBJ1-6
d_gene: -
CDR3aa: CASSASSYNSPLHF

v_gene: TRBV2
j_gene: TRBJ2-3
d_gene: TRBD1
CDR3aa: CASSQGQGAADTQYF

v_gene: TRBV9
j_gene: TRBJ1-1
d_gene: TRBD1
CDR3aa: CASSAGQDGTEAFF

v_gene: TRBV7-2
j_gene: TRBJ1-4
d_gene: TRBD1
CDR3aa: CASSSGQVLNEKLFF

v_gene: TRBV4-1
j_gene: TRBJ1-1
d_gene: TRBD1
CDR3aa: CASSQAARGQGRSEAFF

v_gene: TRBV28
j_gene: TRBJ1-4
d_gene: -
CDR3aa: CASCRRRANEKLFF

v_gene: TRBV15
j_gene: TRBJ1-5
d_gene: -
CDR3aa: CATSGQSDSNQPQHF

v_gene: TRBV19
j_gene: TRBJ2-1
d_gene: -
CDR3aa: CASGKVGGLDEQFF

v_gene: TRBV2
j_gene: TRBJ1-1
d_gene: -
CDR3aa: CASSEPLNTEAFF

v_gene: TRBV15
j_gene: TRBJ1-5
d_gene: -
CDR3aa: CATSRGRGQPQHF

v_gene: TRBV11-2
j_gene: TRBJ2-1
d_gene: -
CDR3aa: CASSPAGFLYNEQFF

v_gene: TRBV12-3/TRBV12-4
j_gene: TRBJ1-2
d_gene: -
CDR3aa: CASGPGGGNGYTF

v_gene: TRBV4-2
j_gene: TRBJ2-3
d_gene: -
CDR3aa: CASSQSGEGAHLRQYF